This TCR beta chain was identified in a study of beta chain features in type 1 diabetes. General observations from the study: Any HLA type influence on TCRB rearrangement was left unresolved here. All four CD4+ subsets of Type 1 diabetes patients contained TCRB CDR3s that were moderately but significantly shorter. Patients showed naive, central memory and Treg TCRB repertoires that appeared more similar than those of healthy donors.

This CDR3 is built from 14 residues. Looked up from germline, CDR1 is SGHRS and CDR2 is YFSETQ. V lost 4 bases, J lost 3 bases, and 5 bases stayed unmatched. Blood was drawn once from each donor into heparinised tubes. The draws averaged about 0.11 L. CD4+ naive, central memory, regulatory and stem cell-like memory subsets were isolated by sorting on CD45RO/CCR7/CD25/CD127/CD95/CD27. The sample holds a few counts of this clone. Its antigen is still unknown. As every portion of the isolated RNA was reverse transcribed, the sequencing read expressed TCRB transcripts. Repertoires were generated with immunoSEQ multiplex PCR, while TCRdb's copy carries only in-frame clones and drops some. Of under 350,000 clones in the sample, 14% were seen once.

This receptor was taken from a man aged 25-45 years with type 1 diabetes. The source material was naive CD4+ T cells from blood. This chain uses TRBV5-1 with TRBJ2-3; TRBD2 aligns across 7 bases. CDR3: CASSQAGITDTQYF. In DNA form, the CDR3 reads TGCGCCAGCAGCCAAGCGGGAATTACAGATACGCAGTATTTT.